What follows are 18 T cell receptor beta chains derived from one specimen sequenced in a study of control samples from healthy donors and cancer patients. TCRdb's table, derived via immunoSEQ multiplex PCR, lists solely in-frame clones and lacks some. The repertoire consists of under 15,000 clones, with roughly 95% occurring once and the leading ten covering 27%. Source material: PBMCs. These receptors came from a man between 65 and 80 years old with head and neck cancer.

The chain carries TRBV5-1 and TRBJ1-2; D is perhaps TRBD1 (6 bases). Germline-derived CDR1 and CDR2 are SGHRS and YFSETQ. The CDR3 runs 15 residues. V lost 0 bases and J lost 5, with 14 bases in between. CDR3 in amino acids: CASSLGRGADYGYTF. CDR3 nucleotide sequence: TGCGCCAGCAGCTTGGGGAGGGGGGCGGATTATGGCTACACCTTC.

This chain joins TRBV6-2 or TRBV6-3 and TRBJ1-1; no clear D. The ends were cut back, 4 bases at V and 12 bases at J, with 15 bases in the middle. This CDR3 is built from 12 residues. Germline V gene lookup returns CDR1 MNHEY and CDR2 SVGEGT. The CDR3 spells CASSSGPWATFF. For the CDR3, the DNA is TGTGCCAGCAGTTCCGGGCCCTGGGCAACTTTCTTT.

The rearrangement joins TRBV5-4 to TRBJ2-3; the D is unclear. The CDR3 covers 14 residues. Deletions cut 1 base from V and 3 bases from J, with 9 bases between. Germline CDR1 and CDR2: SGHNT and YYREEE (reference sequence). In DNA, the CDR3 is TGTGCCAGCAGCTTGCCTGAAGCGACAGATACGCAGTATTTT. Residues: CASSLPEATDTQYF.

The chain carries TRBV28 and TRBJ2-1, with no clear D. The CDR3 contains 13 residues. Germline-derived CDR1 and CDR2 are MDHEN and SYDVKM. Trimming shortened V by 4 bases and J by 5 bases, and 9 bases separated the two germline ends. In DNA form, the CDR3 reads TGTGCCAGCAGTTCCTTGAAGGACAATGAGCAGTTCTTC. This sequence encodes CASSSLKDNEQFF.

CDR3 in amino acids: CASSSWGQGQGQPQHF. Here the CDR3 DNA reads TGTGCCAGCAGCTCATGGGGACAGGGCCAGGGTCAGCCCCAGCATTTT. V is TRBV5-6 and J is TRBJ1-5; TRBD1 matches at 9 bases. The CDR3 loop spans 16 amino acids. The junction had 10 bases not matched to a gene; V was cut back by 3 bases and J by 6 bases. Per the germline V gene, CDR1 is SGHDT and CDR2 is YYEEEE.

The chain recombines TRBV7-9 with TRBJ1-5; 7 bases are shared with TRBD1. The V segment lost 3 bases and the J segment 7 bases; nucleotides outside the gene matches: 6. Germline V lookup: CDR1 SEHNR, CDR2 FQNEAQ (reference sequence). The CDR3 consists of 14 residues. The CDR3 DNA reads as TGTGCCAGCAGCTTCTCAGGGGGGGGCCAGCCCCAGCATTTT. Translating gives CASSFSGGGQPQHF.

V and J are TRBV12-3 or TRBV12-4 and TRBJ1-2, with no clear D. Between the trimmed V and J ends, which lost 3 bases and 8 bases, there was a span of 10 bases. The CDR3 extends over 12 amino acids. Here the CDR3 DNA reads TGTGCCAGCAGTTTCGGGAGCAACGGCTACACCTTC. This translates into CASSFGSNGYTF.

The CDR3 DNA follows: TGCGCCAGCAGCACCTCGACGGGGAGCACAGATACGCAGTATTTT. This gives the protein CASSTSTGSTDTQYF. The chain has TRBV5-1 and TRBJ2-3; D may be TRBD2 (5 bases). CDR1 is SGHRS, CDR2 YFSETQ, per germline. The CDR3 runs to 15 residues. Trimming took off 4 bases at V and 0 bases at J, with 12 bases between the two ends.

V gene TRBV7-9 combines with J gene TRBJ2-3; D may be TRBD1 (5 bases). CDR3 length: 15 residues. Trimming shortened V by 6 bases and J by 4 bases, and 17 bases separated the two germline ends. From germline, CDR1 is SEHNR and CDR2 FQNEAQ (reference sequence). The CDR3 bases are TGTGCCAGCAGGGGGTGGGGCAGGGCCGCAGATACGCAGTATTTT. This codes for CASRGWGRAADTQYF.

CDR3 sequence (DNA): TGTGCCAGCAGGCCCGGACCGAACACCGGGGAGCTGTTTTTT. Translation: CASRPGPNTGELFF. The chain combines TRBV11-1 with TRBJ2-2, with D unclear. CDR1 SGHAT and CDR2 FQDESV come from the germline V gene (reference sequence). The germline V and J ends were trimmed by 6 bases and 0 bases, with 8 bases remaining between them. This CDR3 spans 14 amino acids.

The CDR3 here is CASSDRATNEKLFF. Here the CDR3 DNA reads TGTGCCAGCAGCGACAGGGCAACTAATGAAAAACTGTTTTTT. The chain recombines TRBV9 with TRBJ1-4; D may be TRBD1 (6 bases). The CDR3 runs to 14 residues. V was cut by 3 bases and J by 0 bases, with 6 bases left in between. Germline CDR1 and CDR2: SGDLS and YYNGEE. Complete variable domain (other parts from reference TRBV9 and TRBJ1-4): DSGVTQTPKHLITATGQRVTLRCSPRSGDLSVYWYQQSLDQGLQFLIQYYNGEERAKGNILERFSAQQFPDLHSELNLSSLELGDSALYFCASSDRATNEKLFFGSGTQLSVL.

The CDR3 loop reads CASSRGWETGYNEQFF. CDR3 in DNA: TGTGCCAGCAGCAGAGGGTGGGAAACTGGCTACAATGAGCAGTTCTTC. The rearrangement uses TRBV7-2 and TRBJ2-1; the D gene is possibly TRBD2 (5 bases). The V gene's germline CDR1 is SGHTA and CDR2 FQGNSA. CDR3 size: 16 residues. The V gene lost 5 bases and the J gene lost 3 bases, with 17 bases spanning the gap. The whole variable domain, remainder taken from reference TRBV7-2 and TRBJ2-1, is GAGVSQSPSNKVTEKGKDVELRCDPISGHTALYWYRQSLGQGLEFLIYFQGNSAPDKSGLPSDRFSAERTGGSVSTLTIQRTQQEDSAVYLCASSRGWETGYNEQFFGPGTRLTVL.

V usage is TRBV7-8 and J usage is TRBJ1-6; D remains ambiguous. The CDR3 spans 16 residues. Trimming shortened V by 2 bases and J by 0 bases, and 8 bases separated the two germline ends. Germline CDR1 reads SGHVS; CDR2 reads FQNEAQ. The CDR3 DNA reads as TGTGCCAGCAGCTTACGGGAAGGCTCCTATAATTCACCCCTCCACTTT. This encodes CASSLREGSYNSPLHF.

CDR3 sequence (DNA): TGTGCCAGCAGCGTAGCCGGTGGAGGCACTGAAGCTTTCTTT. Its translation is CASSVAGGGTEAFF. The chain has TRBV9 and TRBJ1-1; D remains unclear. Germline CDR1 SGDLS, CDR2 YYNGEE. CDR3 size: 14 residues. V lost 0 bases and J 4 bases, leaving 10 bases between the germline ends.

The chain recombines TRBV4-1 with TRBJ2-2; D is perhaps TRBD2 (5 bases). Trimming took off 1 base at V and 7 bases at J, with 13 bases between the two ends. Germline V gives CDR1 MGHRA, CDR2 YSYEKL. The CDR3 length is 15 residues. The CDR3 DNA reads TGCGCCAGCAGCCAAGTAGTCCGGGGAATCGGGGAGCTGTTTTTT. Translated: CASSQVVRGIGELFF.

The chain has TRBV2 and TRBJ2-7, with TRBD1 as a possible D gene (6 bases). The CDR3 spans 11 residues. Trimming removed 7 bases from V and 4 bases from J, with 8 bases in between. Germline CDR1 is SNHLY and CDR2 is FYNNEI. CDR3 DNA: TGTGCCAGCACGGACAGATACGAGCAGTACTTC. Its protein is CASTDRYEQYF.

J is TRBJ2-5 and V is TRBV7-9; D is ambiguous. Deletions cut 8 bases from V and 5 bases from J, with 15 bases between. Germline loops: CDR1 SEHNR, CDR2 FQNEAQ (reference sequence). CDR3 size: 13 residues. CDR3 DNA sequence: TGTGCCAGCCAGGAGCTGTTTGGGGAGACCCAGTACTTC. Its translation: CASQELFGETQYF.

The rearrangement uses TRBV5-1 and TRBJ1-4, with a possible D match to TRBD1 (5 bases). The CDR3 is made up of 15 amino acids. V was shortened by 7 bases and J by 8 bases, with 21 bases between the two germline ends. Per germline, CDR1 SGHRS and CDR2 YFSETQ. CDR3 sequence: CASGSSGSLKEKLFF. The CDR3, as DNA: TGCGCCAGCGGATCGTCAGGGAGTTTAAAGGAAAAACTGTTTTTT.